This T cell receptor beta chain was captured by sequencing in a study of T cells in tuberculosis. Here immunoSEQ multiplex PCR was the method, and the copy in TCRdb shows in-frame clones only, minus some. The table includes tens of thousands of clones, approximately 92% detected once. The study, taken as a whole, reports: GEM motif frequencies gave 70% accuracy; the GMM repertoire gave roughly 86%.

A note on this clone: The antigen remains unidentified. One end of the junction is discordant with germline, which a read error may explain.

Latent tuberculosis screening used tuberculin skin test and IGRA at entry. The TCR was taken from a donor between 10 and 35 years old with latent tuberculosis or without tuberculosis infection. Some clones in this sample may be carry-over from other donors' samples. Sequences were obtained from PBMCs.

CDR3 residues: CASSAGTGKELF. DNA for the CDR3: TGTGCCAGTAGTGCCGGGACAGGGAAGGAGTTATTT. The chain recombines TRBV19 with TRBJ1-1; 9 bases match TRBD1. Germline V gives CDR1 LNHDA, CDR2 SQIVND (reference sequence). CDR3 length: 12 amino acids.